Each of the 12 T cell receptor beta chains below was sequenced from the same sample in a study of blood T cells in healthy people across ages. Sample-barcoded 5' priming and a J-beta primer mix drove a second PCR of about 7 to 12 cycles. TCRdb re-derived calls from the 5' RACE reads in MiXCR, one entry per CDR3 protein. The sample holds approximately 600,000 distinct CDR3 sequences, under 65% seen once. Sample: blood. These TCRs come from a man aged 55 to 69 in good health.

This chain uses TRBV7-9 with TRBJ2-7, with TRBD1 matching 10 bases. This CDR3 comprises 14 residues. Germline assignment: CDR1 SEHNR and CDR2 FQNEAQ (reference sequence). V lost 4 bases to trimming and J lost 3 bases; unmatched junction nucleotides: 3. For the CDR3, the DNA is TGTGCCAGCAGCTCCTGGGACAGGGGCTACGAGCAGTACTTC. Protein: CASSSWDRGYEQYF.

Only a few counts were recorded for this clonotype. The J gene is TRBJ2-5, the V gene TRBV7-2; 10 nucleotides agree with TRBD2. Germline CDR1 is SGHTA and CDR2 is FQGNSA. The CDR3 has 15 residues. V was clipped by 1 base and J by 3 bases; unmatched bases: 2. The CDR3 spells CASSLVAGGKETQYF. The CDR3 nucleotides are TGTGCCAGCAGCTTAGTAGCGGGGGGTAAAGAGACCCAGTACTTC.

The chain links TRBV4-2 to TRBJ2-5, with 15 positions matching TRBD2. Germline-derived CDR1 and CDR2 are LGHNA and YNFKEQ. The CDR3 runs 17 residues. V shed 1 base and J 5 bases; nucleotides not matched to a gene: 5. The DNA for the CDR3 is TGTGCCAGCAGCCAAGGGACTAGCGGGGGGGCTGAGGAGACCCAGTACTTC. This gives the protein CASSQGTSGGAEETQYF.

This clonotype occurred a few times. CDR3 residues: CSAPTSGNPYEQYF. Here the CDR3 DNA reads TGCAGTGCCCCGACTAGCGGGAATCCCTACGAGCAGTACTTC. The rearrangement joins TRBV20-1 to TRBJ2-7; 11 bases align to TRBD2. Looked up from germline, CDR1 is DFQATT and CDR2 is SNEGSKA (reference sequence). V gave up 6 bases and J gave up 2 bases; unmatched junction bases: 6. The CDR3 covers 14 residues.

This chain's CDR3 is CASNSGTGQNSPLHF. The CDR3 nucleotides read TGTGCCAGCAACTCCGGGACAGGGCAGAATTCACCCCTCCACTTT. V gene TRBV6-5 combines with J gene TRBJ1-6; 9 positions match TRBD1. After removal of 7 bases from V and 7 bases from J, the junction contained 8 bases not matched to a gene. The CDR3 spans 15 residues. Looked up from germline, CDR1 is MNHEY and CDR2 is SVGAGI.

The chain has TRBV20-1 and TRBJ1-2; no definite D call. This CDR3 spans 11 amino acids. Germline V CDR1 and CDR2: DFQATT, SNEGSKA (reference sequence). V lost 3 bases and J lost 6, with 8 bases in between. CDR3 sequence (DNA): TGCAGTGCTAGGGGCGAGGATGGCTACACCTTC. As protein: CSARGEDGYTF.

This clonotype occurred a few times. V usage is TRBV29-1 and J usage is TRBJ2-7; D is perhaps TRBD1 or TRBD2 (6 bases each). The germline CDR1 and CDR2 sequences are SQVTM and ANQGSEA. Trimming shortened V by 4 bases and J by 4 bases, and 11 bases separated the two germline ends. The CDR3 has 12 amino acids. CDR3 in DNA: TGCAGCGTTGCGAGGGGGGATTACGAGCAGTACTTC. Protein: CSVARGDYEQYF.

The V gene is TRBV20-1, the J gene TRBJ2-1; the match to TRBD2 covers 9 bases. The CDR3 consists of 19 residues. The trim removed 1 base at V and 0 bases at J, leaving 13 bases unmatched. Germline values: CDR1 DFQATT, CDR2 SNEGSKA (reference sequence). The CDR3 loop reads CSARGLSGTSPSSYNEQFF. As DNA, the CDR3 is TGCAGTGCTAGAGGATTGTCCGGGACTAGCCCTTCCTCCTACAATGAGCAGTTCTTC.

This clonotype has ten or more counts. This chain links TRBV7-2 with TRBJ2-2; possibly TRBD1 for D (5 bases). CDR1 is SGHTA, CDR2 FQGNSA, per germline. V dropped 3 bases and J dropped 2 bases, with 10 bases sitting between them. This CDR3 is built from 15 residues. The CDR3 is CASSFRVDNTGELFF. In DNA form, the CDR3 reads TGTGCCAGCAGCTTCAGGGTAGATAACACCGGGGAGCTGTTTTTT.

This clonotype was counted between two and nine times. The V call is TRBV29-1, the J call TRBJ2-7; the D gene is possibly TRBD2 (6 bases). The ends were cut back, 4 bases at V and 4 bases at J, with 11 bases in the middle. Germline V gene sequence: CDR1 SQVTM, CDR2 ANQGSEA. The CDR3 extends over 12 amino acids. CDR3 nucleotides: TGCAGCGTTGTCGGGAGCGGTTACGAGCAGTACTTC. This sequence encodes CSVVGSGYEQYF.

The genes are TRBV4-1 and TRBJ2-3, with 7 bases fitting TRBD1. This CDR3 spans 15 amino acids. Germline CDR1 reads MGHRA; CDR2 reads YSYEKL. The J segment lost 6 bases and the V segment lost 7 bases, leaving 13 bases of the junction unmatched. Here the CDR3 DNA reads TGCGCCAGCACCAGGACAGGACACGCATCGGATACGCAGTATTTT. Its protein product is CASTRTGHASDTQYF.

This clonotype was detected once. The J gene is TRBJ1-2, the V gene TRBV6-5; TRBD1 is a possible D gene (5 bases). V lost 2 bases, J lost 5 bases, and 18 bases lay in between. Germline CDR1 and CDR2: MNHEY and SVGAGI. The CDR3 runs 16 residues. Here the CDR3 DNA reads TGTGCCAGCAGTTACCTTCGGCCGGGACGGCGATATGGCTACACCTTC. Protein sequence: CASSYLRPGRRYGYTF.